This paragraph reports one T cell receptor (beta chain). Its target is unknown. Across several immunoSEQ plates, the genomic DNA of each subset was split evenly. Here immunoSEQ multiplex PCR was the method, and the copy in TCRdb shows in-frame clones only, minus some. The data hold about 2 million clones, with less than 95% observed a single time. In germline, CDR1 is KGHSH, CDR2 LQKENI. The CDR3 covers 15 residues. After removal of 5 bases from V and 5 bases from J, the junction contained 9 bases not matched to a gene. CD45RO-negative, CCR7-positively selected cells formed the naive CD8 fraction, excluding terminally differentiated effector memory CD45RA+ cells. This record comes from a study of shared clonotypes between healthy human individuals. Broader study findings: In the sorted subsets, rarefaction showed sequencing was incomplete despite large depth. Researchers found naive subsets generally carried larger estimated richness than memory subsets.

The specimen sequenced was naive CD8+ T cells sorted from blood. The receptor was derived from a young man in good health. V usage is TRBV18 and J usage is TRBJ2-5; 9 bases are shared with TRBD1. CDR3 in DNA: TGTGCCAGCTCATCGGGGACAGGGAATCGCGAGACCCAGTACTTC. Translation: CASSSGTGNRETQYF.